This TCR beta chain originates from a study of cytomegalovirus exposure and HLA in healthy donors. V lost 3 bases, J lost 4 bases, and 2 bases stayed unmatched. Germline V gene sequence: CDR1 SGHVS, CDR2 FQNEAQ. The CDR3 has 15 residues. Whole-study findings and limits: Overall, approximately 180 TCR beta chains were annotated as cytomegalovirus-associated. The TCR clusters that emerged in the first cohort tended, a later analysis found, to co-occur in the 120 or so validation repertoires.

About this clone itself: Its antigen remains unknown.

Using immunoSEQ multiplex PCR, the repertoire was profiled, and TCRdb retains in-frame clones only, with some absent. The sample shows 150,000 or so clones, more than 75% of them seen only once. Sample: PBMCs. This clonotype was obtained from a man younger than 35 in good health and CMV-seropositive. The chain is built from TRBV7-8 and TRBJ2-1; 11 positions match TRBD2. The CDR3 nucleotides are TGTGCCAGCAGCTTCCGACTAGCGGGGTACAATGAGCAGTTCTTC. It specifies CASSFRLAGYNEQFF.